These 27 T cell receptor beta chains came from one sample sequenced in a study of T cell responses to AZD1222 COVID-19 vaccine. Measured with immunoSEQ multiplex PCR; TCRdb has only the in-frame clones, and not every one. The table includes about 140,000 clones, 85% to 95% detected once. The input for sequencing was peripheral blood, taken after recovery from COVID-19. These receptors all come from an adult who had recovered from COVID-19.

The chain joins TRBV10-3 to TRBJ1-2; D remains unclear. This CDR3 region has 15 residues. CDR1 and CDR2 from the germline V gene are ENHRY and SYGVKD. Trimming left V 0 bases short and J 3 bases short, with 11 bases between. The CDR3 coding sequence is TGTGCCATCAGTGAGTCGATCCTGGCGGACTATGGCTACACCTTC. This encodes CAISESILADYGYTF.

The J gene is TRBJ2-2, the V gene TRBV4-1; D gene ambiguous. This CDR3 is 15 amino acids long. V dropped 1 base and J dropped 5 bases, with 11 bases sitting between them. Looked up from germline, CDR1 is MGHRA and CDR2 is YSYEKL. CDR3 residues: CASSQASVGTGELFF. CDR3 DNA sequence: TGCGCCAGCAGCCAAGCTAGTGTAGGGACCGGGGAGCTGTTTTTT.

The gene calls are TRBV18 and TRBJ2-7, with TRBD2 matching over 13 bases. The CDR3 covers 16 residues. The J segment lost 2 bases and the V segment lost 6 bases, leaving 7 bases of the junction unmatched. CDR1 KGHSH and CDR2 LQKENI come from the germline V gene. The CDR3 region has the DNA TGTGCCAGCTCTCAAACTGGACTAGCGGGAGCCTACGAGCAGTACTTC. Translated, it gives CASSQTGLAGAYEQYF.

This chain uses TRBV11-2 with TRBJ2-7; 12 nucleotides align to TRBD1. There are 16 residues in the CDR3. J lost 6 bases, V lost 4 bases, and 10 bases had no gene match. Germline loops: CDR1 SGHAT, CDR2 FQNNGV. The CDR3 is CASSSNWGTGGREQYF. The CDR3 DNA follows: TGTGCCAGCAGCTCCAATTGGGGGACAGGGGGCCGCGAGCAGTACTTC.

This clone was seen only a few times. V and J are TRBV6-5 and TRBJ2-7, with D possibly matching TRBD2 (6 bases). The V and J ends lost 6 bases and 7 bases respectively, with 16 bases between them. The CDR3 spans 13 residues. The germline CDR1 and CDR2 sequences are MNHEY and SVGAGI. In DNA, the CDR3 is TGTGCCAGCAGGGGCGTCGGAGGGTCGGAGCAGTACTTC. It yields the protein CASRGVGGSEQYF.

The J gene is TRBJ2-7, the V gene TRBV2; the D call may be TRBD1 or TRBD2 (5 bases each). V was pared by 6 bases and J by 10 bases, with 10 bases between. Looked up from germline, CDR1 is SNHLY and CDR2 is FYNNEI. This CDR3 is 10 amino acids long. CDR3 in amino acids: CASRGDLQYF. As DNA, the CDR3 is TGTGCCAGCAGGGGGGACCTCCAGTACTTC.

This sequence joins TRBV4-2 and TRBJ2-2, with 10 bases aligning to TRBD2. The CDR3 sequence is 19 residues long. Per the germline V gene, CDR1 is LGHNA and CDR2 is YNFKEQ. Trimming cost V 2 bases and J 7 bases; bases outside gene matches: 16. CDR3 nucleotides: TGTGCCAGCAGCCAACTAGGGAGCGGGAGGGCTAGAGAAAACGGGGAGCTGTTTTTT. Its translation is CASSQLGSGRARENGELFF.

The CDR3 sequence: CASSQGDASGRAGNIQYF. DNA of the CDR3: TGTGCCAGCAGCCAAGGGGACGCTAGCGGGAGGGCCGGGAACATTCAGTACTTC. The chain is built from TRBV21-1 and TRBJ2-4; the DNA was not compared with TRBD2, the D call given in the table. TRBV21-1 is a pseudogene segment. The CDR3 spans 18 residues.

CDR3 region: CASSLDPASAYSSYEQYF. CDR3 DNA sequence: TGTGCCAGCAGCTTAGATCCCGCTAGCGCGTACTCCTCCTACGAGCAGTACTTC. J is TRBJ2-7 and V is TRBV11-2; D might be TRBD2 (6 bases). Germline V gene sequence: CDR1 SGHAT, CDR2 FQNNGV. CDR3 length: 18 amino acids. V lost 0 bases to trimming and J lost 0 bases, with 18 bases between them.

The gene calls are TRBV7-9 and TRBJ2-3, with 7 bases fitting TRBD1. The CDR3 covers 17 residues. In germline, CDR1 is SEHNR, CDR2 FQNEAQ (reference sequence). V dropped 1 base and J dropped 4; count of bases not matched to a gene: 11. CDR3 in amino acids: CASSLGGTASRADTQYF. The CDR3 nucleotides are TGTGCCAGCAGCTTAGGTGGGACAGCAAGCAGGGCAGATACGCAGTATTTT.

This rearrangement joins TRBV19 to TRBJ2-7; the D gene is possibly TRBD1 (6 bases). Germline CDR1 LNHDA, CDR2 SQIVND (reference sequence). The CDR3 loop spans 13 amino acids. Trimming removed 5 bases from V and 3 bases from J, with 11 bases in between. As DNA, the CDR3 is TGTGCCAGTAGTCTGACAGGCGGCTACGAGCAGTACTTC. This translates into CASSLTGGYEQYF. Drawing the rest from reference TRBV19 and TRBJ2-7, the complete variable domain is DGGITQSPKYLFRKEGQNVTLSCEQNLNHDAMYWYRQDPGQGLRLIYYSQIVNDFQKGDIAEGYSVSREKKESFPLTVTSAQKNPTAFYLCASSLTGGYEQYFGPGTRLTVT.

The CDR3 is CASTTPGNTIYF. The CDR3 DNA reads as TGTGCCAGTACGACACCCGGAAACACCATATATTTT. V and J are TRBV28 and TRBJ1-3; D remains ambiguous. The length of the CDR3 is 12 residues. Trimming pared 9 bases from V and 4 bases from J, leaving 10 bases between. The germline V gene has CDR1 MDHEN and CDR2 SYDVKM.

The chain combines TRBV5-1 with TRBJ1-2; D gene uncertain. The V gene lost 1 base and the J gene lost 2 bases, with 12 bases spanning the gap. The CDR3 has 15 residues. The germline V gene encodes CDR1 SGHRS and CDR2 YFSETQ. CDR3 coding DNA: TGCGCCAGCAGCTTGTTAGACGATGAGAACTATGGCTACACCTTC. This sequence encodes CASSLLDDENYGYTF.

This chain joins TRBV7-3 and TRBJ1-2, with a weak D call TRBD1 (5 bases). V was pared by 4 bases and J by 6 bases, with 12 bases between. Germline-derived CDR1 and CDR2 are SGHTA and FQGTGA. The length of the CDR3 is 13 residues. The CDR3, as DNA: TGTGCCAGCAGCTCCCAGGGAAGAAATGGCTACACCTTC. Amino acid sequence: CASSSQGRNGYTF.

The J gene is TRBJ2-7, the V gene TRBV7-8; no clear D. The germline gives CDR1 SGHVS, CDR2 FQNEAQ. The CDR3 runs 12 residues. Deletions cut 8 bases from V and 0 bases from J, with 8 bases between. The CDR3 nucleotides are TGTGCCAGCGGGCGTAGCTCCTACGAGCAGTACTTC. Encoded protein: CASGRSSYEQYF.

This clone was detected only once. This rearrangement joins TRBV28 to TRBJ2-1; D might be TRBD1 (6 bases). The V end lost 4 bases, the J end lost 3 bases, and 10 bases lay between the germline ends. Germline CDR1 MDHEN, CDR2 SYDVKM. CDR3 length equals 14 residues. CDR3 region: CASSSTRGYNEQFF. CDR3 DNA sequence: TGTGCCAGCAGTTCCACCAGGGGCTACAATGAGCAGTTCTTC.

V gene TRBV28 combines with J gene TRBJ2-7; 12 positions agree with TRBD2. CDR1 is MDHEN and CDR2 is SYDVKM in the germline V gene. The V and J ends lost 4 bases and 0 bases, in that order; junction bases with no gene match: 7. The CDR3 loop spans 17 amino acids. The CDR3, as DNA: TGTGCCAGCAGTTCGGGACTAGCGGGTCGGAGCTCCTACGAGCAGTACTTC. Translating it yields CASSSGLAGRSSYEQYF.

V is TRBV7-9 and J is TRBJ1-2; no definite D call. The CDR3 covers 15 residues. V lost 3 bases to trimming and J lost 4 bases, with 15 bases between them. CDR1 is SEHNR and CDR2 is FQNEAQ in the germline V gene (reference sequence). The DNA of the CDR3 is TGTGCCAGCAGCTTTTCTAGGGAAGAGGCCTATGGCTACACCTTC. Protein product: CASSFSREEAYGYTF.

The rearrangement joins TRBV3-1 (or the pseudogene TRBV3-2) to TRBJ2-7, with D possibly matching TRBD2 (5 bases). V was trimmed by 4 bases and J by 5 bases, leaving 6 bases between them. In germline, CDR1 is LGHDT, CDR2 YNNKEL (reference sequence). The length of the CDR3 is 11 residues. CDR3 in DNA: TGTGCCAGCAGCCCGGGAAACGAGCAGTACTTC. It codes for CASSPGNEQYF.

The chain uses TRBV7-9 and TRBJ2-1, with TRBD1 matching over 10 bases. This CDR3 spans 19 amino acids. CDR1 and CDR2 (germline): SEHNR, FQNEAQ (reference sequence). The V gene end was trimmed by 5 bases and the J gene end by 2 bases; junction bases not matched to a gene: 15. CDR3: CASSINGQGGPLAYNEQFF. The CDR3 DNA follows: TGTGCCAGCAGCATAAATGGACAGGGGGGCCCTCTCGCCTACAATGAGCAGTTCTTC.

The chain combines TRBV10-3 with TRBJ1-4, with TRBD1 identical over 10 bases. The V gene end was trimmed by 4 bases and the J gene end by 6 bases; junction bases not matched to a gene: 2. The germline V gene has CDR1 ENHRY and CDR2 SYGVKD. The CDR3 runs 14 residues. The chain's CDR3 is CAISGGTGDEKLFF. CDR3 DNA sequence: TGTGCCATCAGTGGAGGGACAGGGGATGAAAAACTGTTTTTT.

The genes are TRBV19 and TRBJ1-1; perhaps TRBD1 as D (6 bases). The CDR3 extends over 15 amino acids. Germline CDR1 LNHDA, CDR2 SQIVND (reference sequence). Deletions cut 2 bases from V and 0 bases from J, with 10 bases between. CDR3 in DNA: TGTGCCAGTAGTATAATGGGGACACTGAACACTGAAGCTTTCTTT. Its translation: CASSIMGTLNTEAFF.

Written as DNA, the CDR3 is TGTGCCAGCAGCCCCGGACTAGCGGACTACAATGAGCAGTTCTTC. Encoded protein: CASSPGLADYNEQFF. The chain links TRBV4-2 to TRBJ2-1, with 10 bases aligning to TRBD2. CDR1 and CDR2 from the germline V gene are LGHNA and YNFKEQ. With V trimmed by 4 bases and J by 3 bases, 3 bases remained unmatched. This CDR3 region has 15 residues.

This clone was observed once. V gene TRBV5-1 combines with J gene TRBJ2-2; D possibly corresponds to TRBD2 (6 bases). The germline CDR1 and CDR2 sequences are SGHRS and YFSETQ. This CDR3 has 14 residues. The V end was cut by 1 base, the J end by 9 bases, with 13 bases between. The CDR3 nucleotides read TGCGCCAGCAGCTTGCCAGGAGGGGACCGGGAGCTGTTTTTT. Amino acid sequence: CASSLPGGDRELFF. The full variable domain, with the rest looked up from reference TRBV5-1 and TRBJ2-2, is KAGVTQTPRYLIKTRGQQVTLSCSPISGHRSVSWYQQTPGQGLQFLFEYFSETQRNKGNFPGRFSGRQFSNSRSEMNVSTLELGDSALYLCASSLPGGDRELFFGEGSRLTVL.

The chain uses TRBV10-1 and TRBJ2-3, with 14 bases lining up with TRBD2. This CDR3 is 18 amino acids long. CDR1 WNHNN and CDR2 SYGVQD come from the germline V gene (reference sequence). Trimming at V came to 7 bases and at J to 3 bases, leaving 12 bases not matched to a gene. The CDR3 nucleotides read TGCGCCAGCACCTCCGGGACTAGCGGGAGTGGGAGGACAGATACGCAGTATTTT. Translation: CASTSGTSGSGRTDTQYF.

The V call is TRBV18, the J call TRBJ2-7; weak D call: TRBD1 (6 bases). In germline, CDR1 is KGHSH, CDR2 LQKENI. The CDR3 is made up of 18 amino acids. V gave up 4 bases and J gave up 2 bases, with 24 bases separating them. The CDR3 coding sequence is TGTGCCAGCTCACTGGCGGACAGACGGGCCGTCGGAACCTACGAGCAGTACTTC. It translates to CASSLADRRAVGTYEQYF.

The chain recombines TRBV3-1 (or the pseudogene TRBV3-2) with TRBJ2-5; TRBD2 might be the D (5 bases). In germline, CDR1 is LGHDT, CDR2 YNNKEL (reference sequence). Between the trimmed V and J ends, which lost 3 bases and 5 bases, there was a span of 16 bases. The CDR3 spans 15 residues. The CDR3 DNA follows: TGTGCCAGCAGCCAGAATAAGGGCCGAGGGGAGACCCAGTACTTC. Translating gives CASSQNKGRGETQYF.